These T cell receptor beta chains were read from a single sample in a study of technical replicates of blood from a handful of donors. Produced via immunoSEQ multiplex PCR; TCRdb's table is partial and in-frame only. The table has about 12,000 clones, around 79% seen once. Sequencing input: PBMCs. Receptor source: a human donor in good health. The CDR3 runs from the conserved cysteine through the conserved F or W. Each record gives: V gene, clone size, J gene, D gene, CDR3 DNA, CDR3 protein. The D gene is left open where the match is weak. Expanded clones get a size class; other rows say once, few or many, or leave the size out.

V: TRBV6-6; size: NA; J: TRBJ2-7; D: TRBD1; DNA: TGTGCCAGCAGTGCACCGGGACAGGGGATCTACGAGCAGTACTTC; CDR3: CASSAPGQGIYEQYF
V: TRBV5-1; size: NA; J: TRBJ2-3; D: TRBD2; DNA: TGCGCCAGCAGCTTGGTAAGACTAGCGAGCCCAGATACGCAGTATTTT; CDR3: CASSLVRLASPDTQYF
V: TRBV7-2; size: NA; J: TRBJ2-1; D: NA; DNA: TGTGCCAGCAGCTTAGGGGGACTGGGGGGATCCTACAATGAGCAGTTCTTC; CDR3: CASSLGGLGGSYNEQFF
V: TRBV5-4; size: NA; J: TRBJ2-1; D: NA; DNA: TGTGCCAGTACCGAGGGGCTAGCGAACGATGAGCAGTTCTTC; CDR3: CASTEGLANDEQFF
V: TRBV7-9; size: NA; J: TRBJ1-5; D: NA; DNA: TGTGCCAGCAGCTCCCAAATTGATCAGCCCCAGCATTTT; CDR3: CASSSQIDQPQHF
V: TRBV5-1; size: NA; J: TRBJ1-1; D: NA; DNA: TGCGCCAGCAGCTTGACAGCCCACAGACAGAACACTGAAGCTTTCTTT; CDR3: CASSLTAHRQNTEAFF
V: TRBV18; size: NA; J: TRBJ1-1; D: TRBD1; DNA: TGTGCCAGCTCTCAGGGACAGAATGAAGCTTTCTTT; CDR3: CASSQGQNEAFF
V: TRBV5-1; size: NA; J: TRBJ1-5; D: TRBD1; DNA: TGCGCCAGCAGCTTGCGACAGGGTGGCCAGCCCCAGCATTTT; CDR3: CASSLRQGGQPQHF
V: TRBV7-8; size: NA; J: TRBJ1-2; D: NA; DNA: TGTGCCAGCAGCTTTCCCGGGGGGGGCTTTACTAACTATGGCTACACCTTC; CDR3: CASSFPGGGFTNYGYTF
V: TRBV7-3; size: NA; J: TRBJ2-1; D: NA; DNA: TGTGCCAGCAGTCCTCCGGGACACTCGGGCGATGAGCAGTTCTTC; CDR3: CASSPPGHSGDEQFF
V: TRBV28; size: NA; J: TRBJ2-1; D: TRBD2; DNA: TGTGCCAGCAGTTTGAGACTAGCGGGGGGGAGCTCCTACAATGAGCAGTTCTTC; CDR3: CASSLRLAGGSSYNEQFF
V: TRBV19; size: once; J: TRBJ2-7; D: TRBD2; DNA: TGTGCCAGTTCCAGGGAGGGATACGAGCAGTACTTC; CDR3: CASSREGYEQYF